This passage covers 26 T cell receptor beta chains from one sample sequenced in a study of T cells after yellow fever vaccination (dated by TCRdb to the late 2010s). In light of the paper, this sample's treatment or condition label describes: live attenuated yellow fever vaccine strain. Receptors were amplified or captured by 5' RACE. The sample was run on an Illumina HiSeq 2500. TCRdb trimmed the raw reads at Q25, called clones with MiXCR and kept productive beta chains. Rows matching on CDR3 protein sequence are summarized as one entry with the most common DNA and genes. In this sample the table shows 400,000 to 650,000 distinct CDR3 sequences, 21% of which occur a single time. The ten largest clones capture approximately 16% of the sample. The source material was PBMCs, sampled roughly 23 days after the first yellow fever vaccination. The receptors originated from a man aged 18 to 35 who received the YFV17D yellow fever vaccine.

This chain links TRBV4-2 with TRBJ2-1, with D hard to call. Germline CDR1 is LGHNA and CDR2 is YNFKEQ. The CDR3 sequence is 15 residues long. Trimming left V 3 bases short and J 6 bases short, with 15 bases between. CDR3 coding DNA: TGTGCCAGCAGCCAGGGAAGCTATCCCGGCAATGAGCAGTTCTTC. It specifies CASSQGSYPGNEQFF.

The sample holds a few counts of this clonotype. The V and J genes are TRBV30 and TRBJ1-6; D is unclear. V was trimmed by 2 bases and J by 5 bases, leaving 16 bases between them. The CDR3 spans 16 residues. Germline lookup yields CDR1 GTSNPN and CDR2 SVGIG (reference sequence). CDR3: CAWSPSGGANNSPLHF. DNA for the CDR3: TGTGCCTGGAGTCCCTCGGGAGGAGCCAATAATTCACCCCTCCACTTT.

V gene TRBV14 combines with J gene TRBJ1-1; D ambiguous. The V gene lost 4 bases and the J gene lost 3 bases, with 15 bases spanning the gap. Germline-derived CDR1 and CDR2 are SGHDN and FVKESK. The CDR3 runs 15 residues. This CDR3 reads CASSRGRWEDTEAFF. The CDR3 nucleotides read TGTGCCAGCAGCCGCGGGAGGTGGGAGGACACTGAAGCTTTCTTT.

The chain combines TRBV6-1 with TRBJ2-3, with D possibly TRBD1 on 5 matching bases. Trimming removed 4 bases from V and 6 bases from J, with 17 bases in between. CDR3 length: 15 residues. Germline CDR1 is MNHNS and CDR2 is SASEGT. The CDR3 DNA reads TGTGCCAGCAGTGGGTTGGGGCTCCCGTCGGATACGCAGTATTTT. Its protein is CASSGLGLPSDTQYF.

The chain has TRBV11-2 and TRBJ2-7; the D is unclear. This CDR3 has 14 residues. Per the germline V gene, CDR1 is SGHAT and CDR2 is FQNNGV. Trimming took off 0 bases at V and 0 bases at J, with 6 bases between the two ends. As DNA, the CDR3 is TGTGCCAGCAGCTTAGATCCAAACTCCTACGAGCAGTACGTC. It encodes CASSLDPNSYEQYV.

This clonotype was counted between two and nine times. The chain employs TRBV2 and TRBJ2-2; the match to TRBD1 covers 9 bases. The CDR3 is 18 amino acids. V dropped 2 bases and J dropped 4; count of bases not matched to a gene: 11. The germline CDR1 and CDR2 sequences are SNHLY and FYNNEI. In DNA form, the CDR3 reads TGTGCCAGCAGTGAATATCCGCCCGGACAGGGGTCCACCGGGGAGCTGTTTTTT. This codes for CASSEYPPGQGSTGELFF.

This chain uses TRBV7-8 with TRBJ2-6; D unclear. The CDR3 runs to 15 residues. Per the germline V gene, CDR1 is SGHVS and CDR2 is FQNEAQ. The germline V and J ends were trimmed by 2 bases and 3 bases, with 8 bases remaining between them. The CDR3 loop is CASSLRRIGANVLTF. The CDR3 DNA reads as TGTGCCAGCAGCTTACGAAGGATTGGGGCCAACGTCCTGACTTTC. Drawing the rest from reference TRBV7-8 and TRBJ2-6, the complete variable domain is GAGVSQSPRYKVAKRGQDVALRCDPISGHVSLFWYQQALGQGPEFLTYFQNEAQLDKSGLPSDRFFAERPEGSVSTLKIQRTQQEDSAVYLCASSLRRIGANVLTFGAGSRLTVL.

This clonotype occurred once. The chain is built from TRBV14 and TRBJ1-1; 7 positions match TRBD1. Trimming took 0 bases from V and 5 from J; bases not matched to a gene: 6. This CDR3 comprises 15 residues. Germline CDR1 and CDR2: SGHDN and FVKESK. In nucleotides, the CDR3 is TGTGCCAGCAGCCAAGAGATACAGGGGTGGACTGAAGCTTTCTTT. Protein sequence: CASSQEIQGWTEAFF.

This clonotype has ten or more counts. The chain links TRBV5-6 to TRBJ1-6; maybe TRBD1 (5 bases). CDR1 is SGHDT, CDR2 YYEEEE, per germline. V lost 0 bases, J lost 10 bases, and 17 bases lay in between. The CDR3 sequence is 16 residues long. CDR3 sequence reads: CASSLAGGSGRSPLHF. The CDR3 coding sequence is TGTGCCAGCAGCTTGGCCGGAGGGTCAGGGCGCTCACCCCTCCACTTT.

There are a few counts of this clonotype. This rearrangement joins TRBV20-1 to TRBJ2-1; TRBD1 might be the D (6 bases). CDR3 length equals 14 residues. V lost 6 bases, J lost 3 bases, and 15 bases lay in between. Germline loops: CDR1 DFQATT, CDR2 SNEGSKA (reference sequence). The CDR3 region has the DNA TGCAGTGCGTCTGACAGGAGAGGCTACAATGAGCAGTTCTTC. Encoded protein: CSASDRRGYNEQFF.

There are a few counts of this clonotype. The chain combines TRBV19 with TRBJ2-3; 8 bases are a match to TRBD2. This CDR3 region has 16 residues. Germline V gene lookup returns CDR1 LNHDA and CDR2 SQIVND (reference sequence). V lost 1 base and J lost 0; bases outside the gene matches: 3. The CDR3 DNA reads as TGTGCCAGTAGTATAGGTGCGGGGGGTAGCACAGATACGCAGTATTTT. Translation: CASSIGAGGSTDTQYF.

There are a few counts of this clonotype. J is TRBJ2-1 and V is TRBV2, with D possibly being TRBD1 (5 bases). This CDR3 is built from 14 residues. Germline CDR1 is SNHLY and CDR2 is FYNNEI. V was clipped by 0 bases and J by 9 bases, with 12 bases between them. The CDR3 nucleotides read TGTGCCAGCAGTGAAGCCCCAGGGCCTCTTGAGCAGTTCTTC. Protein sequence: CASSEAPGPLEQFF.

There are a few counts of this clonotype. The chain is built from TRBV29-1 and TRBJ1-1; no reliable D call. This CDR3 comprises 11 residues. V was trimmed by 2 bases and J by 5 bases, leaving 6 bases between them. The germline gives CDR1 SQVTM, CDR2 ANQGSEA. In nucleotides, the CDR3 is TGCAGCGTTGAATCTTGGACTGAAGCTTTCTTT. It codes for CSVESWTEAFF.

There are a few counts of this clonotype. This sequence joins TRBV11-2 and TRBJ2-5, with D perhaps matching TRBD1 or TRBD2 (7 bases each). There are 12 residues in the CDR3. CDR1 and CDR2 from the germline V gene are SGHAT and FQNNGV. The V end was cut by 3 bases, the J end by 9 bases, with 11 bases between. The CDR3 region is CASSFRGRAQYF. DNA for the CDR3: TGTGCCAGCAGCTTCAGGGGGAGGGCCCAGTACTTC. Full variable domain (remainder filled in from reference TRBV11-2 and TRBJ2-5): EAGVAQSPRYKIIEKRQSVAFWCNPISGHATLYWYQQILGQGPKLLIQFQNNGVVDDSQLPKDRFSAERLKGVDSTLKIQPAKLEDSAVYLCASSFRGRAQYFGPGTRLLVL.

The genes are TRBV7-9 and TRBJ2-7; possible D gene TRBD1, 5 bases. With 3 bases removed from V and 3 bases from J, the gap between germline ends came to 12 bases. The CDR3 runs 14 residues. Germline-derived CDR1 and CDR2 are SEHNR and FQNEAQ (reference sequence). The CDR3 sequence: CASSLGLLCYEQYF. CDR3 DNA sequence: TGTGCCAGCAGCTTGGGGCTCCTCTGCTACGAGCAGTACTTC. The entire variable domain, with the rest obtained from reference TRBV7-9 and TRBJ2-7, is as follows: DTGVSQNPRHKITKRGQNVTFRCDPISEHNRLYWYRQTLGQGPEFLTYFQNEAQLEKSRLLSDRFSAERPKGSFSTLEIQRTEQGDSAMYLCASSLGLLCYEQYFGPGTRLTVT.

This chain uses TRBV2 with TRBJ1-2, with D possibly TRBD1 on 6 matching bases. This CDR3 has 14 amino acids. Per germline, CDR1 SNHLY and CDR2 FYNNEI. V lost 5 bases to trimming and J lost 8 bases, with 18 bases between them. The chain's CDR3 is CASSIQGLGGGYTF. The CDR3 DNA sequence: TGTGCCAGCAGTATACAGGGACTCGGCGGCGGCTACACCTTC. The variable domain in full, completed from reference TRBV2 and TRBJ1-2, reads EPEVTQTPSHQVTQMGQEVILRCVPISNHLYFYWYRQILGQKVEFLVSFYNNEISEKSEIFDDQFSVERPDGSNFTLKIRSTKLEDSAMYFCASSIQGLGGGYTFGSGTRLTVV.

This clonotype was observed a few times. The chain combines TRBV5-1 with TRBJ2-3; TRBD2 matches at 9 bases. Germline V gives CDR1 SGHRS, CDR2 YFSETQ. The trim removed 3 bases at V and 6 bases at J, leaving 14 bases unmatched. The CDR3 sequence is 17 residues long. In DNA, the CDR3 is TGCGCCAGCAGCTCGGCCGTACTAGCGGGTAGACCCGATACGCAGTATTTT. Translation: CASSSAVLAGRPDTQYF.

This clonotype was seen a few times. The genes are TRBV6-5 and TRBJ2-3; 7 bases agree with TRBD2. The CDR3 loop spans 16 amino acids. The germline CDR1 and CDR2 sequences are MNHEY and SVGAGI. Unmatched junction bases numbered 5, after V lost 0 bases and J lost 2 bases. CDR3 loop: CASSYSGRGTTDTQYF. CDR3 nucleotides: TGTGCCAGCAGTTACTCGGGGAGGGGTACCACAGATACGCAGTATTTT.

The chain combines TRBV15 with TRBJ2-1; 7 nucleotides match TRBD1. V lost 7 bases to trimming and J lost 6 bases; unmatched junction nucleotides: 6. The length of the CDR3 is 13 residues. CDR1 is LNHNV, CDR2 YYDKDF, per germline (reference sequence). CDR3: CATNQRQGNEQFF. CDR3 sequence (DNA): TGTGCCACCAACCAACGACAGGGCAATGAGCAGTTCTTC.

This clonotype was counted a few times. The chain combines TRBV9 with TRBJ1-2; D unresolved. Trimming left V 3 bases short and J 6 bases short, with 15 bases between. The CDR3 is 14 amino acids. Per the germline V gene, CDR1 is SGDLS and CDR2 is YYNGEE. CDR3 sequence (DNA): TGTGCCAGCAGCGGGACGATTGGCGAGGATGGCTACACCTTC. Translating it yields CASSGTIGEDGYTF.

This chain uses TRBV12-5 with TRBJ1-1; D call uncertain. Trimming shortened V by 1 base and J by 5 bases, and 2 bases separated the two germline ends. The length of the CDR3 is 11 residues. CDR1 and CDR2 (germline): LGHNT, FRNRAP. CDR3 sequence (DNA): TGTGCTAGTGGTTTGGAGACTGAAGCTTTCTTT. This codes for CASGLETEAFF.

Only a few counts were recorded for this clonotype. Here the CDR3 reads CASSHDEGPSSYNEQFF. In DNA form, the CDR3 reads TGTGCCAGCAGCCACGACGAGGGACCTAGCTCCTACAATGAGCAGTTCTTC. The gene calls are TRBV7-8 and TRBJ2-1; possibly TRBD1 or TRBD2 for D (5 bases each). Germline CDR1 reads SGHVS; CDR2 reads FQNEAQ. V lost 5 bases and J 0 bases, leaving 17 bases between the germline ends. The CDR3 is 17 amino acids. Together with reference TRBV7-8 and TRBJ2-1, the CDR3 gives the full variable domain: GAGVSQSPRYKVAKRGQDVALRCDPISGHVSLFWYQQALGQGPEFLTYFQNEAQLDKSGLPSDRFFAERPEGSVSTLKIQRTQQEDSAVYLCASSHDEGPSSYNEQFFGPGTRLTVL.

This clonotype was counted between two and nine times. The rearrangement joins TRBV29-1 to TRBJ1-2; possible D gene TRBD1, 5 bases. V dropped 1 base and J dropped 8 bases, with 17 bases sitting between them. The germline CDR1 and CDR2 sequences are SQVTM and ANQGSEA. The CDR3 sequence is 14 residues long. The CDR3 sequence is CSVEGGAGARGYTF. CDR3 bases: TGCAGCGTTGAAGGAGGGGCTGGAGCTAGGGGCTACACCTTC.

The J gene is TRBJ2-3, the V gene TRBV15; the D gene is possibly TRBD1 (6 bases). The length of the CDR3 is 13 residues. Trimming removed 5 bases from V and 5 bases from J, with 11 bases in between. Per the germline V gene, CDR1 is LNHNV and CDR2 is YYDKDF (reference sequence). The CDR3 sequence: CATSRNRVDTQYF. CDR3 nucleotides: TGTGCCACCAGCCGGAACAGGGTAGATACGCAGTATTTT.

CDR3 sequence: CASRRWDSYNEQFF. The CDR3 DNA sequence: TGTGCCAGTAGAAGGTGGGACAGTTACAATGAGCAGTTCTTC. V and J are TRBV19 and TRBJ2-1; 7 bases are shared with TRBD1. The germline V gene encodes CDR1 LNHDA and CDR2 SQIVND (reference sequence). The trim removed 6 bases at V and 4 bases at J, leaving 6 bases unmatched. CDR3 length: 14 residues.

This clonotype was detected a few times. This chain links TRBV5-1 with TRBJ2-5; D gene uncertain. Deletions cut 0 bases from V and 2 bases from J, with 11 bases between. Germline CDR1 is SGHRS and CDR2 is YFSETQ. The length of the CDR3 is 15 residues. Here the CDR3 DNA reads TGCGCCAGCAGCTTGGCCGCCCGGGTACAAGAGACCCAGTACTTC. Protein sequence: CASSLAARVQETQYF.